This T cell receptor beta chain derives from a study of control samples from healthy donors and cancer patients. V was trimmed by 5 bases and J by 6 bases, leaving 16 bases between them. Germline CDR1 is LNHDA and CDR2 is SQIVND (reference sequence). The CDR3 extends over 14 amino acids. Clones were read by immunoSEQ multiplex PCR, and TCRdb kept only the in-frame ones, dropping some. This table has 45,000 to 60,000 clones, 94% appearing once. This clonotype originated in a young man in good health. V is TRBV19 and J is TRBJ1-1; D unclear. Sequencing was carried out using blood. CDR3 coding DNA: TGTGCCAGTAGTTTACAGATAAGAATCCCTGAAGCTTTCTTT. As protein: CASSLQIRIPEAFF.